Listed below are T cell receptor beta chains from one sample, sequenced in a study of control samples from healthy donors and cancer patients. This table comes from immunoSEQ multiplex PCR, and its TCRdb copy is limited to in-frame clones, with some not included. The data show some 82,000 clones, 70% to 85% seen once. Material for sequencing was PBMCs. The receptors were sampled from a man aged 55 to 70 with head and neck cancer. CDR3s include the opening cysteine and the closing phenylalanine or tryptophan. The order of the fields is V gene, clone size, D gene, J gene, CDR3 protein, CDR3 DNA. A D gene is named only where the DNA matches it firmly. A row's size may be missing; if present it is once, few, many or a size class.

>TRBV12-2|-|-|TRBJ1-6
CASRLPGGDYNSPLHF
TGTGCAAGTCGCTTGCCAGGGGGAGATTATAATTCACCCCTCCACTTT
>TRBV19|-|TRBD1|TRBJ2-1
CASSIGQGSPSKYNEQFF
TGTGCCAGTAGTATTGGACAGGGGTCTCCATCAAAATACAATGAGCAGTTCTTC
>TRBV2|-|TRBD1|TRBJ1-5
CASSGGLRGRLSNQPQHF
TGTGCCAGCAGTGGGGGGTTGAGGGGGCGATTGAGCAATCAGCCCCAGCATTTT
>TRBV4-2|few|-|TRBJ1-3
CASNRDYSGNTIYF
TGTGCCAGCAACCGGGACTACTCTGGAAACACCATATATTTT
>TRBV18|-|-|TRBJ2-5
CASSPLQETQYF
TGTGCCAGCTCACCTCTACAAGAGACCCAGTACTTC
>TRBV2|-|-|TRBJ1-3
CARRPPGSSGNTIYF
TGTGCCAGACGGCCGCCGGGGTCCTCTGGAAACACCATATATTTT
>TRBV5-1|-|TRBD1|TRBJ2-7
CASSWGQAYEQYF
TGCGCCAGCAGCTGGGGACAGGCCTACGAGCAGTACTTC
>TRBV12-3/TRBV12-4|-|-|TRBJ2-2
CASSLNGELFF
TGTGCCAGCAGTTTGAACGGGGAGCTGTTTTTT
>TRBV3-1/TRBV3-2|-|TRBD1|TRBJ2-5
CASSRGQGALGETQYF
TGTGCCAGCAGCCGAGGACAGGGGGCGTTGGGAGAGACCCAGTACTTC
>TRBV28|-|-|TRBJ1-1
CASGLTGSNTEAFF
TGTGCCAGCGGATTGACAGGCTCTAACACTGAAGCTTTCTTT
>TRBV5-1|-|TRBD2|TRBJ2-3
CASSSAGDRDTQYF
TGCGCCAGCAGCTCAGCGGGAGATCGGGATACGCAGTATTTT